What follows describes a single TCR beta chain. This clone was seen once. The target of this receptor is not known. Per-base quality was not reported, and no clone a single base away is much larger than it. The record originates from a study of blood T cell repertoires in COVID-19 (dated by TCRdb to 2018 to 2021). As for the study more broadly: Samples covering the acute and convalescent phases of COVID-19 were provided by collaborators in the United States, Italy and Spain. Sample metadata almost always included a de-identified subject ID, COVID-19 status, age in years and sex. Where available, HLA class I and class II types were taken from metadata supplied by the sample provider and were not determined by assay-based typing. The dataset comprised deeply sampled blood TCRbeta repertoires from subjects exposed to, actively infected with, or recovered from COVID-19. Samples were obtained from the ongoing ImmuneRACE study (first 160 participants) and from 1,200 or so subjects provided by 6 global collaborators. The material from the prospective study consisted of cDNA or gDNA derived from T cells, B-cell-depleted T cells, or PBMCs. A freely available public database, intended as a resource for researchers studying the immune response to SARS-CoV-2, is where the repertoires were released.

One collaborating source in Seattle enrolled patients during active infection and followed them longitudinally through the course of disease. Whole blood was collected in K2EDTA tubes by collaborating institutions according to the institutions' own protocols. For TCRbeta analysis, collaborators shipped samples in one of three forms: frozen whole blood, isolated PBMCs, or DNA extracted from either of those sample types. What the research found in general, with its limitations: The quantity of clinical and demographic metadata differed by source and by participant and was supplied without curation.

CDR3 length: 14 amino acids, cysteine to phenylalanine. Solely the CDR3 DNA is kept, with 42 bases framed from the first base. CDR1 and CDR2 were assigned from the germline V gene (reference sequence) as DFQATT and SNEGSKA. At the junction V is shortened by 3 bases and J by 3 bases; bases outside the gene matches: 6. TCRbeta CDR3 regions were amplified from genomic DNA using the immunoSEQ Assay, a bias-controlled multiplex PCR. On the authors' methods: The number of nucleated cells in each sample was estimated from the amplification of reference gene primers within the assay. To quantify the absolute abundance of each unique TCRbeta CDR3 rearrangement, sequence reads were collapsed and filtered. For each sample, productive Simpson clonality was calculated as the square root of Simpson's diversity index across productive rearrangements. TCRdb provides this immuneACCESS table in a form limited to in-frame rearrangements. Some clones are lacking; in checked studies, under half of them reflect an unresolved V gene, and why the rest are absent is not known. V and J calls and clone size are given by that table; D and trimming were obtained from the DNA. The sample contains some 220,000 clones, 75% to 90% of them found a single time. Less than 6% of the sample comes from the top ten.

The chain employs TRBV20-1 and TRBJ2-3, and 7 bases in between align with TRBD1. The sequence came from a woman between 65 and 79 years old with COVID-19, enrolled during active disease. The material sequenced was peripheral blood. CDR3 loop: CSASDRARTDTQYF. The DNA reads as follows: TGCAGTGCTAGTGACAGGGCTAGGACAGATACGCAGTATTTT.